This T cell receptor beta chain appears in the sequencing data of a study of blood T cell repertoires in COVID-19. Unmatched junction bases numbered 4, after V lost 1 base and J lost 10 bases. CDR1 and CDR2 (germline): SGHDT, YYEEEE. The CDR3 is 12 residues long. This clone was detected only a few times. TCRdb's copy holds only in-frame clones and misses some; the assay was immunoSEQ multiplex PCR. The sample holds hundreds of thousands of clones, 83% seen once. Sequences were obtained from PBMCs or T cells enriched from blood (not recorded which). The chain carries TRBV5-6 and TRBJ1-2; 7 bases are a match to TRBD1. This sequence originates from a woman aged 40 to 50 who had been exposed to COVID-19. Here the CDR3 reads CASSLWDSYYTF. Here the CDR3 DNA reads TGTGCCAGCAGCTTGTGGGACAGTTACTACACCTTC.